This T cell receptor (beta chain) is drawn from a study of T-cell reconstitution after alpha-beta-depleted transplantation in children. A library of TCRbeta sequences, prepared with unique molecular identifiers, was generated. In TCRdb, the PCR reads were re-called with MiXCR into one record per CDR3 protein. The repertoire holds 250,000 to 300,000 distinct CDR3 sequences, with 9.9% as singletons. This clonotype was seen ten or more times. V was cut by 6 bases and J by 1 base, with 12 bases left in between. The CDR3 contains 15 residues. J is TRBJ2-2 and V is TRBV12-3 or TRBV12-4; D tentatively reads TRBD1 or TRBD2 (5 bases each). The clonotype originates from a human donor who donated a stem cell graft to a child with SCID. Sequencing was performed on PBMCs from the stem cell graft donor, taken from the stem cell graft. The CDR3 loop reads CASRTGTVNTGELFF. CDR3 sequence (DNA): TGTGCCAGCAGAACCGGGACGGTGAACACCGGGGAGCTGTTTTTT.